This TCR beta chain was captured in a study of cytomegalovirus exposure and HLA in healthy donors. The CDR3 runs 15 residues. The germline V gene has CDR1 MRHNA and CDR2 SNTAGT. The V end was cut by 0 bases, the J end by 1 base, with 9 bases between. The donors were members of the validation cohort, which comprised 90 to 150 subjects and was separate from the first cohort of 666 subjects. A remark on this clone: As yet, its antigen is unknown.

The protocol was immunoSEQ multiplex PCR, while the TCRdb copy is restricted to in-frame clones and leaves out a portion. The sample contains 200,000 to 250,000 clones, approximately 82% of which appear only once. General observations from the study: Most observed TCR sequences were rare, whereas some public TCRs were detected in many donors.

This TCR was sampled from a woman aged 18-30 years in good health and CMV-seronegative. Sequenced input: PBMCs. This chain connects TRBV6-4 to TRBJ1-1; D perhaps matches TRBD1 (5 bases). The CDR3 DNA reads as TGTGCCAGCAGTGACTCGGCAGGGAGGAACACTGAAGCTTTCTTT. It codes for CASSDSAGRNTEAFF.